This T cell receptor beta chain was found in a study of blood T cells in healthy people across ages. Study-wide findings and caveats: CMV infection status of these donors was not known. Naive T cell percentage showed a strong correlation with TCR beta diversity.

Of note for this clonotype: Its antigen is currently unknown. The germline gene is not matched at one end of the junction; a read error may be the cause.

Every donor gave around 10 milliliters of peripheral blood. A sample-barcoded 5' primer and a J-beta primer mix were used in a second PCR of roughly 7 to 11 cycles. Samples each returned at least 3 million CDR3-containing paired-end reads. A single record per CDR3 protein comes from TCRdb applying MiXCR to the 5' RACE reads. The sample contains some 780,000 distinct CDR3 sequences, around three fifths of which appear only once. The material sequenced was blood. The TCR was taken from a man aged 40-49 years in good health.

CDR3 nucleotide sequence: TGTGCCGGCAGCTTTTATGGGTACGAGCAGTACTTC. As protein: CAGSFYGYEQYF. The V gene is TRBV5-5, the J gene TRBJ2-5; no reliable D call. The J call may be in error: the DNA end matches TRBJ2-7 better. CDR3 length equals 12 residues. The germline CDR1 and CDR2 sequences are SGHKS and YYEKEE (reference sequence).